What follows is one T cell receptor beta chain and its context. Its antigen is as yet unknown. The cDNA had a unique molecular identifier and a template-switch universal primer site. TCRdb redid the calling of the 5' RACE reads with MiXCR, one entry per CDR3 protein. The data contain about 700,000 distinct CDR3 sequences, 8.5% to 9.5% of them seen just once; the ten biggest clones take up 0.85% to 1%. The data were taken from a study of identical twins. Germline V gene sequence: CDR1 SGHDT, CDR2 YYEEEE. The CDR3 contains 14 residues. With 4 bases removed from V and 2 bases from J, the gap between germline ends came to 13 bases. Study-wide results and limits: Among beta out-of-frame sequences, excess sharing between twins appeared weaker.

The data were also submitted as part of a second study, on yellow fever vaccine responses in identical twins.

Sequenced input: PBMCs. The sequence was collected from a woman younger than 35 in good health. V and J are TRBV5-6 and TRBJ2-7, with D possibly TRBD1 on 6 matching bases. The CDR3 nucleotides are TGTGCCAGCAGCCGCGACAGGCTGGCCTACGAGCAGTACTTC. Translating gives CASSRDRLAYEQYF.